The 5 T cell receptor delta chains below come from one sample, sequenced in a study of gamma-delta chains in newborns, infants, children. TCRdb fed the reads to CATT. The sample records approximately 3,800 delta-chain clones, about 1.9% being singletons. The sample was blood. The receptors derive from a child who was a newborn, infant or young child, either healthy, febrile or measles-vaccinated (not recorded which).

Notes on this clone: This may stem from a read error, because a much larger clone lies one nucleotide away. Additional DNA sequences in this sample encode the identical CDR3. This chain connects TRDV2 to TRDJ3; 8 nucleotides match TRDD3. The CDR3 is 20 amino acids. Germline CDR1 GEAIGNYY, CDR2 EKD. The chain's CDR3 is CACDPWGISRSSWDTRQMFF. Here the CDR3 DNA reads TGCGCCTGTGACCCTTGGGGGATTAGTAGGAGCTCCTGGGACACCCGACAGATGTTTTTC.

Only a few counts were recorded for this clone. The CDR3, as DNA: TGTGCCTGTGACGCACTGGGGGCCTCCGATAAACTCATCTTT. As protein: CACDALGASDKLIF. V is TRDV2 and J is TRDJ1; 8 bases line up with TRDD3. Unmatched junction bases numbered 5, after V lost 3 bases and J lost 3 bases. This CDR3 has 14 amino acids. CDR1 and CDR2 from the germline V gene are GEAIGNYY and EKD.

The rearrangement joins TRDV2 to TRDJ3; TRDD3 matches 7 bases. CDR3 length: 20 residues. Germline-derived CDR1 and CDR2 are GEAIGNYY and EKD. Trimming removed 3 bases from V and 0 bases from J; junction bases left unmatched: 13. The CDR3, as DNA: TGTGCCTGTGACGGACCGGCGCTGGGGGCCAGCTCCTGGGACACCCGACAGATGTTTTTC. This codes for CACDGPALGASSWDTRQMFF.

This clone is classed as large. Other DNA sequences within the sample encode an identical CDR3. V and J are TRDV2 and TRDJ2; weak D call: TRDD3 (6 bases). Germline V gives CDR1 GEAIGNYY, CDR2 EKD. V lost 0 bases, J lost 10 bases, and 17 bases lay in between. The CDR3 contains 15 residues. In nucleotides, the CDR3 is TGTGCCTGTGACACCGTGGGGGCCTCGGGAGAACAACTCTTCTTT. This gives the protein CACDTVGASGEQLFF.

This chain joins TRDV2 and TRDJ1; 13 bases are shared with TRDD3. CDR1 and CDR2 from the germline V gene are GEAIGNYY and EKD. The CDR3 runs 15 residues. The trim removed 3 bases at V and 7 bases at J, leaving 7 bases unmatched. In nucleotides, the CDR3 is TGTGCCTGTGACCCCATACTGGGGGATACGCCTAAACTCATCTTT. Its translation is CACDPILGDTPKLIF.